The T cell receptor (beta chain) under discussion was sequenced for a study of beta chain features in type 1 diabetes. A remark on this clone: Its antigen is currently unknown.

Expressed TCRB transcripts got sequenced, as all isolated RNA was reverse transcribed. For naive, central memory and regulatory T cell samples, reads averaged roughly 3.6 million. TCRdb's table, derived via immunoSEQ multiplex PCR, lists solely in-frame clones and lacks some. The table has about 240,000 clones, about 14% seen once. Germline V lookup: CDR1 WNHNN, CDR2 SYGVQD (reference sequence). CDR3 length: 11 amino acids. The V gene end was trimmed by 4 bases and the J gene end by 6 bases; junction bases not matched to a gene: 0. Study findings and constraints: All four CD4+ subsets from Type 1 diabetes patients carried moderately but significantly shorter TCRB CDR3s. Within the patient group, naive, central memory and Treg TCRB repertoires appeared more similar to each other than within healthy donors.

The gene calls are TRBV10-1 and TRBJ2-7; 7 bases line up with TRBD2. The source of this sequence is a man aged 30-40 years with type 1 diabetes. The material sequenced was naive CD4+ T cells from blood. DNA for the CDR3: TGCGCCAGCAGTGGGGGGGGCGAGCAGTACTTC. It codes for CASSGGGEQYF.